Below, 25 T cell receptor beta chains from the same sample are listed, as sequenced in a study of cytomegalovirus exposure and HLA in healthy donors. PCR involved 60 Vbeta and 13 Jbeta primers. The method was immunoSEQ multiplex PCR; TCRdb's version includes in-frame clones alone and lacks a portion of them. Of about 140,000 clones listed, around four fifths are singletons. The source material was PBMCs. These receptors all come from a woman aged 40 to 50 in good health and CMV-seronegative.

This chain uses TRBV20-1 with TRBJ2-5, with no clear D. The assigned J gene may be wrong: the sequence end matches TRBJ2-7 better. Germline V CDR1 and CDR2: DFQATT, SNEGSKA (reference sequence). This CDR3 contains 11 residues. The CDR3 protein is CSARVKYEQYF. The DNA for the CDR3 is TGCAGTGCTAGAGTCAAGTACGAGCAGTACTTC.

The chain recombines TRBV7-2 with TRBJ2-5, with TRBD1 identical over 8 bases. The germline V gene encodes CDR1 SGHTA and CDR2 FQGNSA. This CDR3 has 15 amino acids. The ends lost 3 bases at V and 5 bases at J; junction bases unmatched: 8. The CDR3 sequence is CASSFSGGAGETQYF. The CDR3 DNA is TGTGCCAGCAGCTTTTCAGGGGGCGCGGGGGAGACCCAGTACTTC.

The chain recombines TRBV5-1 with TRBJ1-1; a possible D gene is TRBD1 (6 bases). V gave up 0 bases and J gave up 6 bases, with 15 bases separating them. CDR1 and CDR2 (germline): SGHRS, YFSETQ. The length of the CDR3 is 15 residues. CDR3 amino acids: CASSLALLQGSEAFF. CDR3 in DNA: TGCGCCAGCAGCTTGGCCCTCCTACAGGGATCTGAAGCTTTCTTT.

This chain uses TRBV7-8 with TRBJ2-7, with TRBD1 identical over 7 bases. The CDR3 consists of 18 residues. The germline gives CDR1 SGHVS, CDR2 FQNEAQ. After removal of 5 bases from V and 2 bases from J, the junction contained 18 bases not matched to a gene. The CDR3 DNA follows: TGTGCCAGCAGCCCACACGCCCCCCCCCGGGACAGAACCTACGAGCAGTACTTC. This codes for CASSPHAPPRDRTYEQYF.

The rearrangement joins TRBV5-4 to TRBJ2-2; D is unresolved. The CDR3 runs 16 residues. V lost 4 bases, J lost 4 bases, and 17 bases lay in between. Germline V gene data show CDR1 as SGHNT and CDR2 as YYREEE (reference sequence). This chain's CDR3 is CASSELSWLSTGELFF. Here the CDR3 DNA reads TGTGCCAGCAGCGAACTTAGCTGGTTGAGCACCGGGGAGCTGTTTTTT.

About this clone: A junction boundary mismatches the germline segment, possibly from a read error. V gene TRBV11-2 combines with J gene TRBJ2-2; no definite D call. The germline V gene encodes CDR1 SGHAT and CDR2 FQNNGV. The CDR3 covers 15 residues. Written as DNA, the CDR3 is TGTGCCAGCAGCTTATTGGTCCCGAACACGGGGGAGCTGTTTTTT. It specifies CASSLLVPNTGELFF.

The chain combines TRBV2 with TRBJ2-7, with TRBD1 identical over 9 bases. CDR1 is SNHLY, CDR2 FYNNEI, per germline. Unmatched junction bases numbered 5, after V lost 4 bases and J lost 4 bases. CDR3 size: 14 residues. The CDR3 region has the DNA TGTGCCAGCAGTGCAACAGGGGGCAGTTACGAGCAGTACTTC. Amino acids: CASSATGGSYEQYF.

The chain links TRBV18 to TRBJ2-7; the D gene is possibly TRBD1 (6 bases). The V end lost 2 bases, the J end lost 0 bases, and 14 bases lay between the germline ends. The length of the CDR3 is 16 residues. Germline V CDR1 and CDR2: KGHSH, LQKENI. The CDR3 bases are TGTGCCAGCTCACCAACGGGACATGACAACTCCTACGAGCAGTACTTC. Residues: CASSPTGHDNSYEQYF. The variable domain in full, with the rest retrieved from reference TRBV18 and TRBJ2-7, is NAGVMQNPRHLVRRRGQEARLRCSPMKGHSHVYWYRQLPEEGLKFMVYLQKENIIDESGMPKERFSAEFPKEGPSILRIQQVVRGDSAAYFCASSPTGHDNSYEQYFGPGTRLTVT.

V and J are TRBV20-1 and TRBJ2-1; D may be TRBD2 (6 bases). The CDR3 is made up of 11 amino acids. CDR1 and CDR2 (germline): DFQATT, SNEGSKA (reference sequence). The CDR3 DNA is TGCCATGGGGGGACGTTGAATGAGCAGTTCTTC. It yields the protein CHGGTLNEQFF.

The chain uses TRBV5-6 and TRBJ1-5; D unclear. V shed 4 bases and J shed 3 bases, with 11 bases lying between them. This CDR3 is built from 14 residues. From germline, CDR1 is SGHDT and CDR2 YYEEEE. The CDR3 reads CASSRWEDNQPQHF. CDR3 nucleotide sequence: TGTGCCAGCAGCAGATGGGAGGACAATCAGCCCCAGCATTTT. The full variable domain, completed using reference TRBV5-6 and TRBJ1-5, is DAGVTQSPTHLIKTRGQQVTLRCSPKSGHDTVSWYQQALGQGPQFIFQYYEEEERQRGNFPDRFSGHQFPNYSSELNVNALLLGDSALYLCASSRWEDNQPQHFGDGTRLSIL.

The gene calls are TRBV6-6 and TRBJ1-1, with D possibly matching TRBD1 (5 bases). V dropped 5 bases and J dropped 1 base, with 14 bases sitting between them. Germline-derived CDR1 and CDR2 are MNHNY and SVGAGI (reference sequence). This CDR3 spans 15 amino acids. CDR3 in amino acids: CASSIAWGGNTEAFF. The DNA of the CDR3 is TGTGCCAGCAGTATTGCCTGGGGCGGGAACACTGAAGCTTTCTTT.

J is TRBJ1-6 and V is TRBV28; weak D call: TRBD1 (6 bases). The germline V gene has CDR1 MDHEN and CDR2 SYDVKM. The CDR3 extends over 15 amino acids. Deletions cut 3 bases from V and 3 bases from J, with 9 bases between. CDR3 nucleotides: TGTGCCAGCAGTTTTCAGGGGATCTATAATTCACCCCTCCACTTT. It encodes CASSFQGIYNSPLHF. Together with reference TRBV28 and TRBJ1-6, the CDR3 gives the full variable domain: DVKVTQSSRYLVKRTGEKVFLECVQDMDHENMFWYRQDPGLGLRLIYFSYDVKMKEKGDIPEGYSVSREKKERFSLILESASTNQTSMYLCASSFQGIYNSPLHFGNGTRLTVT.

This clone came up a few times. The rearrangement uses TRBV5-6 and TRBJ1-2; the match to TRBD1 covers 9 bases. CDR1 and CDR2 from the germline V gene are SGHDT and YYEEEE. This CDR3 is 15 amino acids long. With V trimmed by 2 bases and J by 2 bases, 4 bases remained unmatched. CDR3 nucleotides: TGTGCCAGCAGCTTTGGGGACAGGGACAACTATGGCTACACCTTC. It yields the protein CASSFGDRDNYGYTF.

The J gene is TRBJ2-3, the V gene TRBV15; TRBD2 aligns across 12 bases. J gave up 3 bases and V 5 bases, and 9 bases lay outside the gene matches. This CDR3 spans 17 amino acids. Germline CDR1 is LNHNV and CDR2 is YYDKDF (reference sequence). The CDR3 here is CATSPRTSGIFTDTQYF. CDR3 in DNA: TGTGCCACCAGCCCTAGGACTAGCGGGATTTTTACAGATACGCAGTATTTT.

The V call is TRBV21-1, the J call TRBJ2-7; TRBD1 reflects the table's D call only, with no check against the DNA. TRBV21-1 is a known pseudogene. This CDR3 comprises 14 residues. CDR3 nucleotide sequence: TGTGCCAGGCTACAGGGCCCTCAAACCTACGAGCAGTACTTC. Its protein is CARLQGPQTYEQYF.

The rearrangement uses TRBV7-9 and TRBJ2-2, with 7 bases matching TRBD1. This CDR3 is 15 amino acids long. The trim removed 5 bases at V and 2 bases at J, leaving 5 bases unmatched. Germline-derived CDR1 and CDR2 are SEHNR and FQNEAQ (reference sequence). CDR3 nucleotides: TGTGCCAGCAGCCCCCGGGACAGAAACACCGGGGAGCTGTTTTTT. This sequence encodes CASSPRDRNTGELFF.

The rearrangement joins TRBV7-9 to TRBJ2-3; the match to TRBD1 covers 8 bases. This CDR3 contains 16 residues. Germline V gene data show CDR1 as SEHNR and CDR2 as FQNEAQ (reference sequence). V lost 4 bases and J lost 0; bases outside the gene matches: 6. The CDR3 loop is CASSSRQGFSTDTQYF. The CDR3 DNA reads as TGTGCCAGCAGCTCGCGACAGGGGTTCAGCACAGATACGCAGTATTTT. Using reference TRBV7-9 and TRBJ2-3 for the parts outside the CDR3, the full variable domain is DTGVSQNPRHKITKRGQNVTFRCDPISEHNRLYWYRQTLGQGPEFLTYFQNEAQLEKSRLLSDRFSAERPKGSFSTLEIQRTEQGDSAMYLCASSSRQGFSTDTQYFGPGTRLTVL.

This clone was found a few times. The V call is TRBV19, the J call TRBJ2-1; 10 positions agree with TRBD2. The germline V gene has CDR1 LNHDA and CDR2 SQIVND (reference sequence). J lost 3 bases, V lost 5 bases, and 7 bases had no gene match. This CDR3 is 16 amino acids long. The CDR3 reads CASSVILAGLYNEQFF. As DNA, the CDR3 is TGTGCCAGTAGTGTGATACTAGCGGGACTCTACAATGAGCAGTTCTTC.

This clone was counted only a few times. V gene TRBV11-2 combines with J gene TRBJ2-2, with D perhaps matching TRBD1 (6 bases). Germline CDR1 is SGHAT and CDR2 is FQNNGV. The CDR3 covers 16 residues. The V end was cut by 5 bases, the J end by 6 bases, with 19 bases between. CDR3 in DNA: TGTGCCAGCAGCCCCTCGGTAGGGGGAGTGTCCGGGGAGCTGTTTTTT. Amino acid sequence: CASSPSVGGVSGELFF.

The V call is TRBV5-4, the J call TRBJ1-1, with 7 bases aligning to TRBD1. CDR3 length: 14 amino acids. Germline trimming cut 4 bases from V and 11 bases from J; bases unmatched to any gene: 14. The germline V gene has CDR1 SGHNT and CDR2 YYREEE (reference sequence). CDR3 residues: CASSPGGGTGVAFF. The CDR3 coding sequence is TGTGCCAGCAGCCCAGGTGGAGGTACAGGGGTCGCTTTCTTT.

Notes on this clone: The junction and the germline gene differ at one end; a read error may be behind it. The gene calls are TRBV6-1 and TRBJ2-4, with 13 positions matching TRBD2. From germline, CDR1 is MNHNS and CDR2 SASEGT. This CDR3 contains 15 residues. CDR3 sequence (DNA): TGTGCCAGCAGGGAAGGACTAGCGGGAGTGTACATTCAGTACTTC. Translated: CASREGLAGVYIQYF.

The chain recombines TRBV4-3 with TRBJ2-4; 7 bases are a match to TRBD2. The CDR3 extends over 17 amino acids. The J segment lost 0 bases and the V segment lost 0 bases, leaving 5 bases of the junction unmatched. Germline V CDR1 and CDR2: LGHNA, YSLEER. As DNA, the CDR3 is TGCGCCAGCAGCCAAGATGGGAGGGGACTAGCCAAAAACATTCAGTACTTC. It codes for CASSQDGRGLAKNIQYF.

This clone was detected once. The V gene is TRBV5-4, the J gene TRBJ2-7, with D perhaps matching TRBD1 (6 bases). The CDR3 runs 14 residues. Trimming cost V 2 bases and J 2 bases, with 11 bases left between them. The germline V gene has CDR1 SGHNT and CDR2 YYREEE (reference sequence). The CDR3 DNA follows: TGTGCCAGCAGCTTTCGACAGGAACCCTACGAGCAGTACTTC. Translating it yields CASSFRQEPYEQYF.

The CDR3 DNA sequence: TGTGCCAGCAGTTTGGGCAGTAGAGCTTTCTTT. Protein: CASSLGSRAFF. The V and J genes are TRBV28 and TRBJ1-1; D not resolved. V was clipped by 3 bases and J by 10 bases, with 9 bases between them. Germline V CDR1 and CDR2: MDHEN, SYDVKM. The CDR3 is made up of 11 amino acids.

CDR3 sequence: CASSLYLQGAGGYNEQFF. In DNA, the CDR3 is TGTGCCAGCAGTTTGTACTTACAGGGGGCGGGGGGTTACAATGAGCAGTTCTTC. The gene calls are TRBV28 and TRBJ2-1; D might be TRBD1 (9 bases). V was clipped by 3 bases and J by 4 bases, with 22 bases between them. This CDR3 has 18 residues. Germline-derived CDR1 and CDR2 are MDHEN and SYDVKM.